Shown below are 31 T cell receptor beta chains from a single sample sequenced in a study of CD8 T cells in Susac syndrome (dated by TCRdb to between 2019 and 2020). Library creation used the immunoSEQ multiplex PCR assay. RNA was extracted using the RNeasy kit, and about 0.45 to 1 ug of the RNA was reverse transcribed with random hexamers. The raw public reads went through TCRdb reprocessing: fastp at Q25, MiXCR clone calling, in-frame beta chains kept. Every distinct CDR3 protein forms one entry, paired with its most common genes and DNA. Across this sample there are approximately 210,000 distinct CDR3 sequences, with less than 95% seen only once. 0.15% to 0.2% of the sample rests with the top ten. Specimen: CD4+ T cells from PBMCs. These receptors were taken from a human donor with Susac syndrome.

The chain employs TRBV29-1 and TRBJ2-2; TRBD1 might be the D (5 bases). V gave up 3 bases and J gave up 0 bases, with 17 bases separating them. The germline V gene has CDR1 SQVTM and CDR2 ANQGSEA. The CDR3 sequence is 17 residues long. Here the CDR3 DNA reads TGCAGCGTTGACTTCGTGGGGCGTGCAGCGAACACCGGGGAGCTGTTTTTT. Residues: CSVDFVGRAANTGELFF.

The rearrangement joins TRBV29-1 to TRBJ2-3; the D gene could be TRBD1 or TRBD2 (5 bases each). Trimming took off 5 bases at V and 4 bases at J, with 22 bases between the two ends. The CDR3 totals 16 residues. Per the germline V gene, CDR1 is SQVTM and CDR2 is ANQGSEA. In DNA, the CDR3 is TGCAGCGTTATGCCGGGGCGGCCCTTTAACGCAGATACGCAGTATTTT. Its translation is CSVMPGRPFNADTQYF.

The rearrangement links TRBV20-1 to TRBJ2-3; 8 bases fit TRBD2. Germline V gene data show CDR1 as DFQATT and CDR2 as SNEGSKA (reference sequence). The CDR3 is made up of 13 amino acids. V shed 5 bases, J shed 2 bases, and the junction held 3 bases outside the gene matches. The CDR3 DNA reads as TGCAGTGCTCCGGGGGGGAACACAGATACGCAGTATTTT. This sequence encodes CSAPGGNTDTQYF.

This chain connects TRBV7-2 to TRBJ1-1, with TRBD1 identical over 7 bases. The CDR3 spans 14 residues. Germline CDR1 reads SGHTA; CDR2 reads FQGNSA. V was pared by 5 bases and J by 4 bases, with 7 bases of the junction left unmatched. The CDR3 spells CASSPHRGTTEAFF. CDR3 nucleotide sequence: TGTGCCAGCAGCCCTCACAGGGGTACCACTGAAGCTTTCTTT.

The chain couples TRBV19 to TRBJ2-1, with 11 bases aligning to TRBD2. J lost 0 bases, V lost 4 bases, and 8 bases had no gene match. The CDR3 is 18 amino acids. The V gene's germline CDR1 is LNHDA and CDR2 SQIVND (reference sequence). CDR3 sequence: CASSTPSGGLISYNEQFF. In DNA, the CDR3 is TGTGCCAGTAGTACCCCTAGCGGGGGGCTGATCTCCTACAATGAGCAGTTCTTC. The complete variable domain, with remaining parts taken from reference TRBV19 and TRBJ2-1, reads DGGITQSPKYLFRKEGQNVTLSCEQNLNHDAMYWYRQDPGQGLRLIYYSQIVNDFQKGDIAEGYSVSREKKESFPLTVTSAQKNPTAFYLCASSTPSGGLISYNEQFFGPGTRLTVL.

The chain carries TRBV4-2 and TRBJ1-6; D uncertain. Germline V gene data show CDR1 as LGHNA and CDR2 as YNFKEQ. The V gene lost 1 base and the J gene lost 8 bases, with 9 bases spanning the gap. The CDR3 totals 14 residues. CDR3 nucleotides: TGTGCCAGCAGCCAAGCGTTGCGGGATTCACCCCTCCACTTT. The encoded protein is CASSQALRDSPLHF.

CDR3 in amino acids: CASRPDSSGANVLTF. DNA of the CDR3: TGTGCCAGCAGACCAGACAGTTCTGGGGCCAACGTCCTGACTTTC. The chain recombines TRBV6-2 or TRBV6-3 with TRBJ2-6, with a weak D call TRBD1 (5 bases). Germline-derived CDR1 and CDR2 are MNHEY and SVGEGT. Trimming removed 6 bases at V and 1 base at J, with 10 bases between. The CDR3 extends over 15 amino acids.

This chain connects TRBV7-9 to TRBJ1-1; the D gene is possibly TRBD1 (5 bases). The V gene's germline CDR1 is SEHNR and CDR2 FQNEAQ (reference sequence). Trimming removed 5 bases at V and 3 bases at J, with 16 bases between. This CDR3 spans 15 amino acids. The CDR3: CASSATGHWDTEAFF. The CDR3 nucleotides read TGTGCCAGCAGCGCTACCGGACATTGGGACACTGAAGCTTTCTTT.

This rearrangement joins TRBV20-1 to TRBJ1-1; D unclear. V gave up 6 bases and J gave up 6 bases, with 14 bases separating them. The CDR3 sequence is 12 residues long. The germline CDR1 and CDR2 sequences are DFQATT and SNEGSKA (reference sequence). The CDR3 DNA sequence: TGCAGTGCCCTCACGGAGGGCCCTGAAGCTTTCTTT. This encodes CSALTEGPEAFF.

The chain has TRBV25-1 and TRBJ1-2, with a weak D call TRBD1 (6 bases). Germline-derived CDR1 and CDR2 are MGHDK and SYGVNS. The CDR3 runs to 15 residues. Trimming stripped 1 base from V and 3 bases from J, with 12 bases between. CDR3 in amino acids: CASSEWAGDDYGYTF. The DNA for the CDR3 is TGTGCCAGCAGTGAATGGGCAGGGGACGACTATGGCTACACCTTC.

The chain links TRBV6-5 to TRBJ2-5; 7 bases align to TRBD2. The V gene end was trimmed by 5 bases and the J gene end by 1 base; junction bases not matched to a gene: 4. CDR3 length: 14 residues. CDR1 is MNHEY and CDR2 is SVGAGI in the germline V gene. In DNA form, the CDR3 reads TGTGCCAGCAGTAAGGGGAGGGCCCAAGAGACCCAGTACTTC. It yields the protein CASSKGRAQETQYF.

CDR3 in amino acids: CASGHDRNTEAFF. For the CDR3, the DNA is TGTGCTAGTGGTCATGACCGGAACACTGAAGCTTTCTTT. This chain connects TRBV12-5 to TRBJ1-1; D is uncertain. The V end was cut by 5 bases, the J end by 1 base, with 8 bases between. Germline CDR1 reads LGHNT; CDR2 reads FRNRAP. The CDR3 consists of 13 residues.

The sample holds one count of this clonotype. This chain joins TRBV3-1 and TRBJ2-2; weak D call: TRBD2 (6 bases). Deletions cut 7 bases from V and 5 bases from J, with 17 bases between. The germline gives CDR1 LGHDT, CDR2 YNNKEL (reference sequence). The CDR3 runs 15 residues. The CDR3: CASNPRIGGTGELFF. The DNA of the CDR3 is TGTGCCAGCAACCCCCGGATTGGGGGGACCGGGGAGCTGTTTTTT.

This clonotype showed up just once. In DNA form, the CDR3 reads TGCGCCAGCGGTCTGGGGACGACGAGGAACACCGGGGAGCTGTTTTTT. Protein: CASGLGTTRNTGELFF. The chain recombines TRBV5-1 with TRBJ2-2; D tentatively reads TRBD1 or TRBD2 (5 bases each). The length of the CDR3 is 16 residues. Germline CDR1 reads SGHRS; CDR2 reads YFSETQ. Trimming shortened V by 7 bases and J by 1 base, and 17 bases separated the two germline ends.

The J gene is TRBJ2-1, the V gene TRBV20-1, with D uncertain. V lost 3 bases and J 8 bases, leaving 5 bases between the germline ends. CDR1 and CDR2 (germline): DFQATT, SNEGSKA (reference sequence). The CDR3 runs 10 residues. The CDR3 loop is CSARTDEQFF. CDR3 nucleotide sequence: TGCAGTGCTAGGACGGATGAGCAGTTCTTC.

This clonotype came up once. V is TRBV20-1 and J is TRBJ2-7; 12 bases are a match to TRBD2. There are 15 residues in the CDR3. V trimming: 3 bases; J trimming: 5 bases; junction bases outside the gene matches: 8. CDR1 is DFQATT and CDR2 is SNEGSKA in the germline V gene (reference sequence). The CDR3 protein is CSARSSSGGAHEQYF. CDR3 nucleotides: TGCAGTGCTAGGTCCTCTAGCGGGGGGGCCCACGAGCAGTACTTC.

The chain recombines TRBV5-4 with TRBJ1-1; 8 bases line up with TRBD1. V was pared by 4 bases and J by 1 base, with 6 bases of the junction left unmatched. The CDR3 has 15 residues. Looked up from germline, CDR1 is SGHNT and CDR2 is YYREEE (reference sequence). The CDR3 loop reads CASSNTGTGNTEAFF. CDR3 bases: TGTGCCAGCAGCAATACCGGGACAGGGAACACTGAAGCTTTCTTT.

CDR3 protein: CASSSTQLRIQRGVDTQYF. CDR3 nucleotide sequence: TGTGCCAGCAGCTCAACACAACTGAGAATCCAGCGGGGGGTCGATACGCAGTATTTT. This sequence joins TRBV7-3 and TRBJ2-3, with TRBD2 matching over 9 bases. Germline CDR1 SGHTA, CDR2 FQGTGA. The CDR3 totals 19 residues. V dropped 4 bases and J dropped 6; count of bases not matched to a gene: 20.

CDR3 region: CASSQEWWGRISSGYTF. For the CDR3, the DNA is TGTGCCAGCAGCCAAGAATGGTGGGGGCGGATAAGTAGTGGCTACACCTTC. This chain uses TRBV3-1 with TRBJ1-2, with D possibly matching TRBD1 (6 bases). CDR3 length: 17 residues. CDR1 is LGHDT, CDR2 YNNKEL, per germline (reference sequence). V shed 0 bases and J shed 7 bases, with 21 bases lying between them.

In nucleotides, the CDR3 is TGCGCCAGCAGCTTGGAGGTCAGGCTGAACACTGAAGCTTTCTTT. The encoded protein is CASSLEVRLNTEAFF. The chain uses TRBV5-1 and TRBJ1-1; D remains ambiguous. Between the trimmed V and J ends, which lost 0 bases and 0 bases, there was a span of 9 bases. The CDR3 is 15 residues long. CDR1 SGHRS and CDR2 YFSETQ come from the germline V gene.

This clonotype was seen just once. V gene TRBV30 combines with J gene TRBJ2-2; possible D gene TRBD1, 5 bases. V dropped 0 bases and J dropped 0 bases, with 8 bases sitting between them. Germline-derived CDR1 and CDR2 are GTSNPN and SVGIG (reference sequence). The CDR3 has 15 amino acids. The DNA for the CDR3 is TGTGCCTGGAGTGTGACAGCAGCGAACACCGGGGAGCTGTTTTTT. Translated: CAWSVTAANTGELFF.

CDR3 in DNA: TGTGCCAGCAGTTTAGCCTCTGGGGCCAACGTCCTGACTTTC. Encoded protein: CASSLASGANVLTF. The chain combines TRBV27 with TRBJ2-6, with D unclear. This CDR3 comprises 14 residues. The germline gives CDR1 MNHEY, CDR2 SMNVEV (reference sequence). The ends were cut back, 2 bases at V and 0 bases at J, with 2 bases in the middle.

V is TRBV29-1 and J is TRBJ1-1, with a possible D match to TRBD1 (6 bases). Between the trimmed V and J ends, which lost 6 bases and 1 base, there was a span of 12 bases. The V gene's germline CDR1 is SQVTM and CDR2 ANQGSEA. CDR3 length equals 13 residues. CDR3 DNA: TGCAGCGTGTTGGGACACAGGAACACTGAAGCTTTCTTT. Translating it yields CSVLGHRNTEAFF.

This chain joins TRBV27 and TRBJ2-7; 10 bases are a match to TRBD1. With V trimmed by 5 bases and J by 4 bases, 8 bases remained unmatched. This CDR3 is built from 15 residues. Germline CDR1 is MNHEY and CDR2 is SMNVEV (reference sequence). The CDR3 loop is CASSTGQGGPYEQYF. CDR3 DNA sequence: TGTGCCAGCAGTACCGGACAGGGGGGGCCTTACGAGCAGTACTTC.

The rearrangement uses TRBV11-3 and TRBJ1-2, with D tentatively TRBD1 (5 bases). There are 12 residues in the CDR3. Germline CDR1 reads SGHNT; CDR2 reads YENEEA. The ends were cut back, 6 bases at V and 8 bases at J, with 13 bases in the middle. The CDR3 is CASRSPGIGYTF. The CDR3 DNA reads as TGTGCCAGCAGGTCCCCAGGGATCGGCTACACCTTC.

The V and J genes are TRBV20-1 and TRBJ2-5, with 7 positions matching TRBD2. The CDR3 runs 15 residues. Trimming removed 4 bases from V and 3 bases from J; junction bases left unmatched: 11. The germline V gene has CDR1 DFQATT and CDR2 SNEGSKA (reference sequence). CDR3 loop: CSAMSGRLAEETQYF. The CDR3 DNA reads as TGCAGTGCTATGTCGGGCCGGCTAGCGGAAGAGACCCAGTACTTC.

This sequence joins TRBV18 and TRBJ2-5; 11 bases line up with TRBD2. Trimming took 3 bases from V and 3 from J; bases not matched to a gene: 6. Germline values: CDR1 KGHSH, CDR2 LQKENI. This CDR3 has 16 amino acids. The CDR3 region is CASSPGLAVGKETQYF. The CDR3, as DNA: TGTGCCAGCTCACCGGGACTAGCGGTAGGAAAAGAGACCCAGTACTTC.

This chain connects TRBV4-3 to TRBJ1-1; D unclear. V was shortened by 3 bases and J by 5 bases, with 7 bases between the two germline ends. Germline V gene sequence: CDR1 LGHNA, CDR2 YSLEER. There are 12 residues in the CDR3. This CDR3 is CASSHGPTEAFF. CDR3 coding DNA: TGCGCCAGCAGCCATGGTCCTACTGAAGCTTTCTTT.

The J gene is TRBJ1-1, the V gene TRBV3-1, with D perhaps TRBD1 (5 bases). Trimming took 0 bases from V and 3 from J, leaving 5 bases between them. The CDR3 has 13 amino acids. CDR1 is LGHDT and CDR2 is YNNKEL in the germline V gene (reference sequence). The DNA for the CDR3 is TGTGCCAGCAGCCAAGACAGGGACACTGAAGCTTTCTTT. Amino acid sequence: CASSQDRDTEAFF.

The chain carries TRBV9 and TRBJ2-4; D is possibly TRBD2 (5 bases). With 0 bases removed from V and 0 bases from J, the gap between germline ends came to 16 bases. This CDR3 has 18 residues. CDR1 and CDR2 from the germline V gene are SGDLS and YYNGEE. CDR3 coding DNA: TGTGCCAGCAGCGTAGAGGCAGGAGGAGCCCTAGCCAAAAACATTCAGTACTTC. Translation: CASSVEAGGALAKNIQYF. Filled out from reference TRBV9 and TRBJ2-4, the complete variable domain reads DSGVTQTPKHLITATGQRVTLRCSPRSGDLSVYWYQQSLDQGLQFLIQYYNGEERAKGNILERFSAQQFPDLHSELNLSSLELGDSALYFCASSVEAGGALAKNIQYFGAGTRLSVL.

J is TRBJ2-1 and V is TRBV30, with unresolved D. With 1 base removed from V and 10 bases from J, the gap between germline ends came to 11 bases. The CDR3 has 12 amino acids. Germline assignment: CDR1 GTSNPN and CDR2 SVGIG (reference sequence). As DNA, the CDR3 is TGTGCCTGGAGTGGTCAGCAGGCCGAGCAGTTCTTC. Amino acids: CAWSGQQAEQFF.